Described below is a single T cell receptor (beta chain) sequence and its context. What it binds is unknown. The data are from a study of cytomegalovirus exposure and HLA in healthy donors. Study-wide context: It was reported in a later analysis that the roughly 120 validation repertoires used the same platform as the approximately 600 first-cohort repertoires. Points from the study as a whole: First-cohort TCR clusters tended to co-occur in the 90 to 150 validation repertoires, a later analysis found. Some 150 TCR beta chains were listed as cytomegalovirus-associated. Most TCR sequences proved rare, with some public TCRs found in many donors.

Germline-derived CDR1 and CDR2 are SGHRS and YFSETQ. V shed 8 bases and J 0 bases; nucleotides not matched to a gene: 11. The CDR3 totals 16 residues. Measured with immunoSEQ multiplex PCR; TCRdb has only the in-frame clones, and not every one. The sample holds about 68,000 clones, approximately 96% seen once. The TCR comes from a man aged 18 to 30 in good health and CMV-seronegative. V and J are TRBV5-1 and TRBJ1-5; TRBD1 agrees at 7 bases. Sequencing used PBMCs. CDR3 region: CARQTGRSCSNQPQHF. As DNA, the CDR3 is TGCGCCAGACAGACAGGGCGATCCTGTAGCAATCAGCCCCAGCATTTT.